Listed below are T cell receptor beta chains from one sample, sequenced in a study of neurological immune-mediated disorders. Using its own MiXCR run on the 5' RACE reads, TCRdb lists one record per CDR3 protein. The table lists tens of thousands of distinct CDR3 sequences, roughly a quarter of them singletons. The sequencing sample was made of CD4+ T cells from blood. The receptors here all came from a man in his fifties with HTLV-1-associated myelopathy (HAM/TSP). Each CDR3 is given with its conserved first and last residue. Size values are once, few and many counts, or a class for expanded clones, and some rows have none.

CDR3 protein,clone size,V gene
CASSQDEGGTQYF,many,TRBV3-1
CASSSEGVGGYTF,many,TRBV7-2
CASSTIMNTEAFF,many,TRBV9
CASSPRELTAMPQHF,many,TRBV18
CASSQDLGQKTYNEQFF,-,TRBV3-1
CSVEGQPALTEAFF,many,TRBV29-1
CASSYRDSSYEQYF,few,TRBV6-5
CASSLRGRSLFNEQFF,many,TRBV7-6
CASSSGLAAGSTDTQYF,many,TRBV5-1
CATSDTGGWDRPNTGELFF,many,TRBV24-1
CASSILGQETQYF,many,TRBV5-1
CASSLGGALAITEQYF,many,TRBV7-6
CASSPDSLGTDTQYF,many,TRBV7-2
CASSRGQGRAYEQYF,medium-sized,TRBV14
CASSLDLGGYTF,many,TRBV9
CASNFEGRNTEAFF,many,TRBV6-5
CASRGGGQGNTGELFF,many,TRBV7-2
CASSFPRGGYEQYF,many,TRBV7-2
CASSMTSGSTGELFF,-,TRBV12-3/TRBV12-4
CATSRDGIGANDHFF,-,TRBV15
CASSPSGLNQPQHF,many,TRBV4-1
CAISPDRGNQLQHF,-,TRBV7-2
CASSELGSYTF,-,TRBV25-1
CASRDAGGGFSEQFF,-,TRBV5-1
CASSSGGEKLFF,many,TRBV11-2
CSAPVRQGNYGYTF,many,TRBV20-1
CASSSQQNTEAFF,many,TRBV7-3
CASSSGQGGMDEQFF,many,TRBV5-1
CASSEGTERAKNIQYF,-,TRBV2